This section outlines one T cell receptor (beta chain) sequence together with its context. This clone appeared once. The antigen it recognizes is unknown. Per-base qualities were not stored, and no clone one base away is much larger. This entry comes from a study of shared clonotypes between healthy human individuals (dated by TCRdb to about 2020). Notes on the research overall: The cohort included three men and a couple of women between 18 and 49 years of age. For each donor, three plates each were used for CD4 naive and CD4 memory, two plates were used for CD8 naive, and one plate was used for CD8 memory. To estimate repertoire size and how much clonotype sharing occurs between individuals, the study deeply sequenced the blood TCR repertoires of about five healthy adults. To increase sequencing depth and limit assay-specific biases, TCR repertoire library preparation and sequencing were carried out by different laboratories using diverse techniques. Leukapheresis yielded between about 0.9 and 9 billion PBMCs per donor.

The CDR3 numbers 15 residues from cysteine through phenylalanine. Solely the CDR3 DNA is kept, with 45 bases framed from the first base. The germline ends are 6 bases apart after V is trimmed by 0 bases and J by 0 bases. CDR1 and CDR2 (SGHTA, FQGNSA) derive from the germline V gene. Summary of the overall study and its limitations: Incomplete sequencing was indicated by rarefaction of sorted-subset datasets, despite the large sequencing depth. Naive subsets generally had larger estimated clonotype richness than memory subsets did. Because the study included a small number of donors, the genetic and exposure-history diversity represented was limited. Pairwise subsampling indicated that sequencing depth was expected to affect the degree of clonotype sharing among donors. Compared with non-shared clonotypes, clonotypes shared by all four sorted-subset donors had higher generation probabilities. Sampling was restricted to blood, and TCR repertoires in tissue are likely to differ from TCR repertoires in blood. Approximately 5% of naive CD4, 3.5% of naive CD8, 2.3% of memory CD4, and 0.35% to 0.4% of memory CD8 clonotypes were shared across a few donors.

The donors were healthy, HIV-negative adults with no recently reported acute infections or vaccinations. All donors were Caucasian adults living in Nashville, Tennessee, USA. CD4+ T cells were enriched by magnetic negative selection; naive cells were then positively selected on CD45RA, and the negative fraction formed the memory subset. After blood collection by leukapheresis, PBMCs were isolated using Ficoll-Histopaque density gradient centrifugation and then cryopreserved in the vapor phase of liquid nitrogen. Analytical flow cytometry was used to check the purity and quantity of each magnetically sorted T cell population. Genomic DNA was isolated from each sorted fraction and quantified by UV absorbance on a Nanodrop 2000c. TCR CDR3 regions were amplified from genomic DNA by multiplex PCR using the deep immunoSEQ assay. Extracted genomic DNA from each cell subset was distributed evenly across all wells of several immunoSEQ 96-well plates, and each plate was treated as a replicate. For sorted subsets, each replicate PCR was loaded with 200 to 250 ng genomic DNA, equivalent to approximately 27,000 T cell genomes. Purified libraries were quantified with a Qubit 3.0 fluorometer, sized on a Bioanalyzer 2100, and re-quantified with the KAPA Library Quantification kit. A separate single-read 150-cycle Illumina NextSeq 550 flow cell was used to sequence each immunoSEQ 96-well plate. The study's processing was this. Because the immunoSEQ output included only junctional sequences and no quality scores, the filtering could not be the same as the filtering used for full-length reads. To assign V/J genes and CDR3, sequences were annotated against IMGT germline references using PyIR, a Python wrapper for IgBLAST v1.9. Reads with weak V/J assignments (E-value above 1e-6), missing CDR3, stop codons, out-of-frame junctions, or ambiguous translated residues were removed. V3J clonotypes were defined as sequences sharing the same inferred V gene, J gene, and CDR3 amino acid sequence. To compute the percentage overlap between repertoires, the number of shared unique clonotypes was divided by the size of the smaller repertoire. Three approaches were used to assess repertoire richness: RTK rarefaction, the Chao1 estimator, and Recon v2.1 estimates of unobserved clonotypes. OLGA was used to compute generation probabilities for all TCRbeta clonotypes that the gDNA method yielded from a handful of donors. TCRdb carries this immuneACCESS record with in-frame sequences only. Its versions omit some clonotypes, under half of them owing to an unresolved V gene in the studies checked, with the rest unexplained. V, J and clone size reflect that table, while D and trimming were determined from the DNA. This sample gives around 2.5 million clones in total; roughly 93% of them show up just once. Approximately 0.35% of the sample goes to the ten largest clones.

The sample taken for sequencing was naive CD4+ T cells from PBMCs. This specimen's cell subset or site label, per the study, means: CD45RA+ positively selected. This clonotype was obtained from a man aged 18-30 years in good health. Some clones in this sample may be carry-over from other donors' samples. The V gene is TRBV7-2 and the J gene is TRBJ2-4; the D gene is not confidently resolved. The CDR3 is CASSLAQVAKNIQYF. Read as DNA, the sequence is TGTGCCAGCAGCTTAGCTCAAGTAGCCAAAAACATTCAGTACTTC.